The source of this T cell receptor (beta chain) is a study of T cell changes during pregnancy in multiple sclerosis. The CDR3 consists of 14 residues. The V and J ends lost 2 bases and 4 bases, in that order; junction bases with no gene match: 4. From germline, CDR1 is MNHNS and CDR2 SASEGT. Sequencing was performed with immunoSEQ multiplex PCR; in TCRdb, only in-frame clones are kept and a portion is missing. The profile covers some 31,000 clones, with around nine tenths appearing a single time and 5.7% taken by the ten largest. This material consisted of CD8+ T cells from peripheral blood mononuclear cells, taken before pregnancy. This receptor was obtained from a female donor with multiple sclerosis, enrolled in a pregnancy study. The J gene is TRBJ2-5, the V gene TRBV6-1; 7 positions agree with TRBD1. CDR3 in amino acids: CASSEMTGLETQYF. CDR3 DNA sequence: TGTGCCAGCAGTGAAATGACAGGGTTAGAGACCCAGTACTTC.